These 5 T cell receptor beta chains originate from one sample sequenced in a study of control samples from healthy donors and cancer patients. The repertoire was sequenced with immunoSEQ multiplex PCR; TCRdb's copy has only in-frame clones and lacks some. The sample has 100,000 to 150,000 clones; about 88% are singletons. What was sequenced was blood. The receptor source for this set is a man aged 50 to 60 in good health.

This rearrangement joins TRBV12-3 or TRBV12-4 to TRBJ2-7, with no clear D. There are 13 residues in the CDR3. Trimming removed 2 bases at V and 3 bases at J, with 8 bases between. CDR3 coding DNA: TGTGCCAGCAGTTTATTACAGCTCTACGAGCAGTACTTC. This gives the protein CASSLLQLYEQYF.

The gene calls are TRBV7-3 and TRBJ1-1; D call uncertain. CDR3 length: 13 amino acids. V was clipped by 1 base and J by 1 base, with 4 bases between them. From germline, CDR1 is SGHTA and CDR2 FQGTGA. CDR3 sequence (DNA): TGTGCCAGCAGCTTAATGAGGAACACTGAAGCTTTCTTT. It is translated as CASSLMRNTEAFF.

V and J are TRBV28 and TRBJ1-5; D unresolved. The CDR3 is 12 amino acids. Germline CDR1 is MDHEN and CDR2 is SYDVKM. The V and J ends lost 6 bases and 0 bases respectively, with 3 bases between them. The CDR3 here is CASRVSNQPQHF. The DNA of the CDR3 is TGTGCCAGCAGGGTTAGCAATCAGCCCCAGCATTTT.

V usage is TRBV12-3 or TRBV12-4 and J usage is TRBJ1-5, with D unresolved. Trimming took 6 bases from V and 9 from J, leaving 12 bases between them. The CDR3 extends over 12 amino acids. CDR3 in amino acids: CASSTLYVPQHF. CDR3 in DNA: TGTGCCAGCAGCACTCTGTATGTGCCCCAGCATTTT.

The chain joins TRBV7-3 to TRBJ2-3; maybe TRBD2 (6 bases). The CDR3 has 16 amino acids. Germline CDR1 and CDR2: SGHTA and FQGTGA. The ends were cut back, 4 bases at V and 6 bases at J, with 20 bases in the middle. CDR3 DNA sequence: TGTGCCAGCAGCTCAATGGGGGGATTAGTCGGGGATACGCAGTATTTT. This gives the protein CASSSMGGLVGDTQYF.